Listed below are T cell receptor beta chains from one sample, sequenced in a study of T cell repertoires in cytomegalovirus infection. One entry per CDR3 protein results from TCRdb running MiXCR on the reads. This table has roughly 230,000 distinct CDR3 sequences, approximately 6.7% appearing once. Sequencing was done on a sample of PBMCs. The receptors originated from a human donor in good health (CMV status not recorded). Some clones in this sample may be carry-over from other donors' samples. CDR3s include the opening cysteine and the closing phenylalanine or tryptophan. Each record gives: D gene, V gene, clone size, J gene, CDR3 protein, CDR3 DNA. A D gene is named only where the DNA matches it firmly. Some rows mark clone size as missing; the rest say once, few, many or name a class of expanded clone.

D: NA
V: TRBV29-1
size: many
J: TRBJ2-4
CDR3: CSAGTTVTKNIQYF
DNA: TGCAGCGCCGGGACCACCGTAACCAAAAACATTCAGTACTTC

D: NA
V: TRBV20-1
size: many
J: TRBJ2-2
CDR3: CSASEQANTGELFF
DNA: TGCAGTGCTAGTGAGCAGGCGAACACCGGGGAGCTGTTTTTT

D: TRBD1
V: TRBV7-2
size: many
J: TRBJ2-7
CDR3: CASSLAPQGAGEQYF
DNA: TGTGCCAGCAGCTTAGCCCCACAGGGGGCGGGAGAGCAGTACTTC

D: NA
V: TRBV12-3/TRBV12-4
size: many
J: TRBJ2-1
CDR3: CASGGTEQFF
DNA: TGTGCCAGCGGAGGGACGGAGCAGTTCTTC

D: TRBD1
V: TRBV20-1
size: NA
J: TRBJ1-1
CDR3: CSARVSTGVWDTEAFF
DNA: TGCAGTGCTAGAGTCAGTACAGGGGTTTGGGACACTGAAGCTTTCTTT

D: NA
V: TRBV12-3/TRBV12-4
size: NA
J: TRBJ2-2
CDR3: CLTRGGALGELFF
DNA: TGCCTAACCAGGGGGGGGGCCCTCGGGGAGCTGTTTTTT

D: TRBD1
V: TRBV29-1
size: NA
J: TRBJ1-2
CDR3: CSVEGTGGLSNYGYTF
DNA: TGCAGCGTTGAAGGGACAGGGGGCTTGAGTAACTATGGCTACACCTTC

D: NA
V: TRBV6-2/TRBV6-3
size: few
J: TRBJ1-1
CDR3: CASKDWDGTEAFF
DNA: TGTGCCAGCAAGGACTGGGACGGCACTGAAGCTTTCTTT

D: TRBD1
V: TRBV20-1
size: few
J: TRBJ1-1
CDR3: CSARARGADTEAFF
DNA: TGCAGTGCTAGAGCCAGGGGGGCCGACACTGAAGCTTTCTTT

D: TRBD1
V: TRBV7-8
size: many
J: TRBJ2-1
CDR3: CASSLGQGGSYNEQFF
DNA: TGTGCCAGCAGCTTAGGACAGGGTGGCTCCTACAATGAGCAGTTCTTC

D: NA
V: TRBV5-1
size: few
J: TRBJ2-1
CDR3: CASAGNPYPDNEQFF
DNA: TGCGCCAGCGCAGGGAACCCCTATCCCGACAATGAGCAGTTCTTC

D: NA
V: TRBV6-5
size: many
J: TRBJ2-5
CDR3: CASSYFQDQETQYF
DNA: TGTGCCAGCAGTTACTTCCAGGACCAAGAGACCCAGTACTTC

D: TRBD2
V: TRBV7-2
size: many
J: TRBJ2-2
CDR3: CASSPRVRLAGGSNTGELFF
DNA: TGTGCCAGCAGCCCCCGAGTCCGACTAGCGGGGGGGTCGAACACCGGGGAGCTGTTTTTT

D: TRBD2
V: TRBV13
size: many
J: TRBJ2-2
CDR3: CASSLGGTSGNTGELFF
DNA: TGTGCCAGCAGCTTAGGAGGGACTAGCGGAAACACCGGGGAGCTGTTTTTT

D: TRBD1
V: TRBV20-1
size: few
J: TRBJ1-1
CDR3: CSARASTGGTEAFF
DNA: TGCAGTGCTAGAGCCTCGACAGGGGGGACTGAAGCTTTCTTT

D: TRBD2
V: TRBV10-3
size: many
J: TRBJ2-2
CDR3: CAISDVAGNTGELFF
DNA: TGTGCCATCAGTGACGTAGCGGGGAACACCGGGGAGCTGTTTTTT

D: TRBD1
V: TRBV12-3/TRBV12-4
size: many
J: TRBJ1-4
CDR3: CASSAPGTGEKLFF
DNA: TGTGCCAGCAGCGCGCCCGGGACAGGTGAAAAACTGTTTTTT